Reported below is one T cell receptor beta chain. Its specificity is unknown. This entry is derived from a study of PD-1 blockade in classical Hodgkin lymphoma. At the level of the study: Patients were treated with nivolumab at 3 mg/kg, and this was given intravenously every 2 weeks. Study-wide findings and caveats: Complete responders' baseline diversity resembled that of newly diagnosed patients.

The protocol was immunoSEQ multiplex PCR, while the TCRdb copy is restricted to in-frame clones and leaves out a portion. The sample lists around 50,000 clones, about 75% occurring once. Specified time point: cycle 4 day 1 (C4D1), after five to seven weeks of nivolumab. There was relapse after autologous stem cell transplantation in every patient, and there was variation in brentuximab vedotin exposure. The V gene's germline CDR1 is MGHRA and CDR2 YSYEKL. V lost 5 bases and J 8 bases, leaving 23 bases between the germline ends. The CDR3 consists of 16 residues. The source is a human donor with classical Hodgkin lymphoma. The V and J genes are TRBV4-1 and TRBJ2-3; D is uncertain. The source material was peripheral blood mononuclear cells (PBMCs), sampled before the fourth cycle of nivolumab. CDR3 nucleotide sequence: TGCGCCAGCAGCAGAGCAGCCGTTGGATACTCTGGTACGCAGTATTTT. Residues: CASSRAAVGYSGTQYF.